This passage covers 7 T cell receptor beta chains from one sample sequenced in a study of regulatory T cells in long-lasting Graves disease. Libraries of TCR beta came from iRepertoire HTBI primers plus Arm-PCR of CDR3 regions. One entry per CDR3 protein results from TCRdb running MiXCR on the multiplex PCR reads. The repertoire holds around 250,000 distinct CDR3 sequences, with roughly 18% as singletons. The time point was: newly diagnosed GD, antithyroid drugs for less than 3 months. Isolated PBMC RNA provided the starting material for the TCR library. These data were likewise used in another study, on T cells in Graves' hyperthyroidism and ophthalmopathy.

The source material was peripheral blood mononuclear cells (PBMCs), sampled at new diagnosis, from a patient treated with antithyroid drugs. These TCRs come from a woman in her twenties or thirties with Graves disease.

This clonotype was seen ten or more times. The chain couples TRBV20-1 to TRBJ2-7; 7 bases match TRBD2. The germline gives CDR1 DFQATT, CDR2 SNEGSKA (reference sequence). There are 13 residues in the CDR3. Unmatched junction bases numbered 4, after V lost 3 bases and J lost 2 bases. The CDR3 sequence is CSASRGGAYEQYF. CDR3 sequence (DNA): TGCAGTGCTAGCCGTGGGGGGGCCTACGAGCAGTACTTC.

This clonotype was counted at least ten times. The chain is built from TRBV27 and TRBJ1-2; unclear D gene. The CDR3 runs 14 residues. The ends were cut back, 2 bases at V and 0 bases at J, with 7 bases in the middle. Looked up from germline, CDR1 is MNHEY and CDR2 is SMNVEV (reference sequence). CDR3 residues: CASSLNPANYGYTF. The CDR3 nucleotides read TGTGCCAGCAGTTTAAACCCCGCTAACTATGGCTACACCTTC.

The rearrangement links TRBV13 to TRBJ1-1; 8 nucleotides match TRBD1. This CDR3 region has 13 residues. Trimming cost V 4 bases and J 7 bases; bases outside gene matches: 5. Germline V gene data show CDR1 as PRHDT and CDR2 as FYEKMQ (reference sequence). The CDR3 DNA sequence: TGTGCCAGCAGCTACGGACAGGGACGTGAAGCTTTCTTT. This sequence encodes CASSYGQGREAFF.

This clonotype was counted at least ten times. The V gene is TRBV4-2, the J gene TRBJ2-7; 8 nucleotides agree with TRBD2. Per the germline V gene, CDR1 is LGHNA and CDR2 is YNFKEQ. V was pared by 2 bases and J by 4 bases, with 13 bases of the junction left unmatched. CDR3 size: 17 residues. The chain's CDR3 is CASSQTGGVLTQYEQYF. DNA of the CDR3: TGTGCCAGCAGCCAAACCGGGGGGGTCTTAACCCAGTACGAGCAGTACTTC.

This clonotype was recorded at least ten times. CDR3 sequence: CASSGTGLISTNEKLFF. CDR3 nucleotides: TGTGCCAGCAGTGGAACAGGACTAATATCAACTAATGAAAAACTGTTTTTT. The rearrangement joins TRBV2 to TRBJ1-4, with a possible D match to TRBD1 (5 bases). Germline V CDR1 and CDR2: SNHLY, FYNNEI. Between the trimmed V and J ends, which lost 4 bases and 0 bases, there was a span of 15 bases. CDR3 length: 17 residues.

This clonotype was recorded at least ten times. The V call is TRBV5-1, the J call TRBJ2-7, with D possibly matching TRBD1 (6 bases). Germline V gene sequence: CDR1 SGHRS, CDR2 YFSETQ. V was pared by 0 bases and J by 2 bases, with 12 bases between. This CDR3 region has 15 residues. CDR3: CASSLGQGYPYEQYF. CDR3 DNA sequence: TGCGCCAGCAGCTTGGGGCAGGGGTACCCCTACGAGCAGTACTTC.

This sequence joins TRBV3-1 and TRBJ1-6; no reliable D call. Germline lookup yields CDR1 LGHDT and CDR2 YNNKEL (reference sequence). The V end lost 0 bases, the J end lost 7 bases, and 7 bases lay between the germline ends. The CDR3 has 14 amino acids. The CDR3 region is CASSQEGSNSPLHF. The CDR3 bases are TGTGCCAGCAGCCAAGAGGGCTCGAATTCACCCCTCCACTTT.